These 16 T cell receptor beta chains share one sample of origin, sequenced in a study of T cell repertoires in cytomegalovirus infection. TCRdb passed the reads through MiXCR, listing each CDR3 protein once. The sample carries approximately 910,000 distinct CDR3 sequences, 30% to 40% recorded once. These TCRs' antigens remain unknown. Material: cultured CD8+ T cells from PBMCs, obtained from culture after CMV antigen stimulation. Source of these receptors: a human donor in good health (CMV status not recorded). Some clones in this sample may be carry-over from other donors' samples.

This clonotype was counted once. The genes are TRBV6-6 and TRBJ2-5; 8 nucleotides match TRBD2. Germline V gene sequence: CDR1 MNHNY, CDR2 SVGAGI (reference sequence). V lost 2 bases and J lost 7; bases outside the gene matches: 12. This CDR3 has 16 residues. The CDR3 DNA follows: TGTGCCAGCAGTTACCTGGTTAGCGGGGACTCGGGGACCCAGTACTTC. Residues: CASSYLVSGDSGTQYF.

This rearrangement joins TRBV24-1 to TRBJ2-1, with D tentatively TRBD2 (6 bases). This CDR3 spans 13 amino acids. The V end was cut by 9 bases, the J end by 8 bases, with 16 bases between. Germline CDR1 and CDR2: KGHDR and SFDVKD. The CDR3 coding sequence is TGTGCCACCGGGGGGATTATGGACGATGAGCAGTTCTTC. As protein: CATGGIMDDEQFF.

The chain joins TRBV19 to TRBJ1-5, with D uncertain. The CDR3 runs 14 residues. The V gene's germline CDR1 is LNHDA and CDR2 SQIVND (reference sequence). V dropped 8 bases and J dropped 3 bases, with 14 bases sitting between them. CDR3 nucleotides: TGTGCCAGTCACGACCGCCCTTCCAATCAGCCCCAGCATTTT. Its translation: CASHDRPSNQPQHF.

This clonotype was found a few times. This chain links TRBV4-3 with TRBJ2-7, with D possibly being TRBD1 or TRBD2 (5 bases each). The CDR3 is 13 amino acids. V lost 0 bases, J lost 12 bases, and 15 bases lay in between. The germline gives CDR1 LGHNA, CDR2 YSLEER. The CDR3 DNA reads TGCGCCAGCAGCCAAGACCCCGGGACCCCCTTGTACGTC. This sequence encodes CASSQDPGTPLYV.

The chain links TRBV7-6 to TRBJ1-1; a possible D gene is TRBD1 (5 bases). From germline, CDR1 is SGHVS and CDR2 FNYEAQ. V shed 1 base and J shed 5 bases, with 14 bases lying between them. The CDR3 contains 15 residues. CDR3 residues: CASSLEPQGNTEAFF. The CDR3 DNA follows: TGTGCCAGCAGCTTAGAGCCCCAGGGTAATACTGAAGCTTTCTTT. Combining the CDR3 with reference TRBV7-6 and TRBJ1-1 gives the whole variable domain GAGVSQSPRYKVTKRGQDVALRCDPISGHVSLYWYRQALGQGPEFLTYFNYEAQQDKSGLPNDRFSAERPEGSISTLTIQRTEQRDSAMYRCASSLEPQGNTEAFFGQGTRLTVV.

At least ten counts were recorded for this clonotype. The chain couples TRBV7-2 to TRBJ1-5, with 7 bases identical to TRBD1. The ends lost 1 base at V and 2 bases at J; junction bases unmatched: 2. Germline V gene sequence: CDR1 SGHTA, CDR2 FQGNSA. This CDR3 is built from 15 residues. DNA of the CDR3: TGTGCCAGCAGCTTAGAGGGGGCAGGCAATCAGCCCCAGCATTTT. Translation: CASSLEGAGNQPQHF.

This clonotype was seen a handful of times. The rearrangement uses TRBV7-8 and TRBJ2-1, with D hard to call. CDR1 and CDR2 (germline): SGHVS, FQNEAQ. V gave up 10 bases and J gave up 7 bases, with 17 bases separating them. This CDR3 is built from 13 residues. CDR3 in DNA: TGTGCCACCTCGTTGCAAACCGGTAATGAGCAGTTCTTC. Translation: CATSLQTGNEQFF.

V is TRBV7-6 and J is TRBJ2-1; 9 nucleotides align to TRBD1. Germline CDR1 reads SGHVS; CDR2 reads FNYEAQ. Trimming cost V 1 base and J 7 bases; bases outside gene matches: 14. CDR3 length: 18 amino acids. This CDR3 reads CASSLVPPRDRGDNEQFF. The CDR3 coding sequence is TGTGCCAGCAGCTTAGTACCTCCCCGCGACAGGGGGGATAATGAGCAGTTCTTC.

The chain has TRBV28 and TRBJ1-5, with 7 bases matching TRBD1. The germline V gene encodes CDR1 MDHEN and CDR2 SYDVKM. The J segment lost 0 bases and the V segment lost 8 bases, leaving 7 bases of the junction unmatched. The CDR3 loop spans 15 amino acids. The CDR3 here is CASVTGDYSNQPQHF. The DNA of the CDR3 is TGTGCCAGCGTTACAGGGGACTATAGCAATCAGCCCCAGCATTTT.

The V gene is TRBV7-6, the J gene TRBJ1-1; D remains ambiguous. Trimming shortened V by 4 bases and J by 1 base, and 7 bases separated the two germline ends. This CDR3 region has 13 residues. The germline gives CDR1 SGHVS, CDR2 FNYEAQ. In nucleotides, the CDR3 is TGTGCCAGCAGCTCCCAAGCGAACACTGAAGCTTTCTTT. Translation: CASSSQANTEAFF.

The V gene is TRBV28, the J gene TRBJ1-5; D unresolved. The V end was cut by 7 bases, the J end by 7 bases, with 17 bases between. This CDR3 has 14 amino acids. In germline, CDR1 is MDHEN, CDR2 SYDVKM. The CDR3 DNA reads TGTGCCAGCACCCAGGACGAGAGGGTCCAGCCCCAGCATTTT. This gives the protein CASTQDERVQPQHF.

This clonotype has a handful of counts. J is TRBJ1-2 and V is TRBV7-4; 8 bases agree with TRBD1. Germline trimming cut 5 bases from V and 2 bases from J; bases unmatched to any gene: 7. CDR3 length: 15 residues. Germline lookup yields CDR1 SGHVT and CDR2 SQSDAQ. The CDR3 nucleotides read TGTGCCAGCAGCACCCCGACAGGGGTAAACTATGGCTACACCTTC. Protein: CASSTPTGVNYGYTF. The whole variable domain, filled in from reference TRBV7-4 and TRBJ1-2, reads GAGVSQSPRYKVAKRGRDVALRCDSISGHVTLYWYRQTLGQGSEVLTYSQSDAQRDKSGRPSGRFSAERPERSVSTLKIQRTEQGDSAVYLCASSTPTGVNYGYTFGSGTRLTVV.

J is TRBJ1-2 and V is TRBV27; perhaps TRBD1 as D (6 bases). The V end lost 2 bases, the J end lost 8 bases, and 18 bases lay between the germline ends. Looked up from germline, CDR1 is MNHEY and CDR2 is SMNVEV (reference sequence). The CDR3 is made up of 15 amino acids. The CDR3: CASSLNSPFGTGYTF. CDR3 DNA: TGTGCCAGCAGTTTAAACAGCCCCTTCGGGACAGGCTACACCTTC.

The chain joins TRBV6-2 or TRBV6-3 to TRBJ2-6; tentatively, D is TRBD2 (6 bases). Germline V gives CDR1 MNHEY, CDR2 SVGEGT. V lost 2 bases and J 3 bases, leaving 8 bases between the germline ends. The CDR3 loop spans 15 amino acids. CDR3 DNA sequence: TGTGCCAGCAGTTACGGGACTTATGGGGCCAACGTCCTGACTTTC. Translation: CASSYGTYGANVLTF.

The J gene is TRBJ2-1, the V gene TRBV29-1; TRBD1 matches at 7 bases. Germline CDR1 SQVTM, CDR2 ANQGSEA. CDR3 length: 12 residues. Unmatched junction bases numbered 0, after V lost 3 bases and J lost 4 bases. The CDR3 nucleotides are TGCAGCGTTGAGACAGGGTACAATGAGCAGTTCTTC. Protein: CSVETGYNEQFF.

The rearrangement links TRBV23-1 to TRBJ2-7; unclear D gene. TRBV23-1 is an ORF, and what it does is uncertain. There are 9 residues in the CDR3. V was shortened by 9 bases and J by 2 bases, with 2 bases between the two germline ends. The CDR3 sequence: CARTYEQYV. The CDR3 DNA follows: TGCGCCAGAACCTACGAGCAGTACGTC.